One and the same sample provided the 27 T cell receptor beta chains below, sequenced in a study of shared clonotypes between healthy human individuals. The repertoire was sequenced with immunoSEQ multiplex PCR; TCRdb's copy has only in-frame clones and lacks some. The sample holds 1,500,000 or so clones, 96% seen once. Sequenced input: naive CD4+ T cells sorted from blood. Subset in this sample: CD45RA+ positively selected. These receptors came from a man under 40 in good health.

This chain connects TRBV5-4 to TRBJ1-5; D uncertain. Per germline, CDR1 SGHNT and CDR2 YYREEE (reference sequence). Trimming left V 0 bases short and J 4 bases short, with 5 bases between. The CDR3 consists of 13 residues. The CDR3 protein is CASSLDGNQPQHF. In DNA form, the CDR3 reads TGTGCCAGCAGCTTGGATGGTAATCAGCCCCAGCATTTT.

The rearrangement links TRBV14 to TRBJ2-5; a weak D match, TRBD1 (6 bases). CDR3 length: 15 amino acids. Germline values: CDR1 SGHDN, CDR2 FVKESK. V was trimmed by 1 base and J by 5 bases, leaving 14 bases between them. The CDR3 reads CASSQVTGFEETQYF. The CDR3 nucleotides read TGTGCCAGCAGCCAAGTAACAGGGTTTGAGGAGACCCAGTACTTC.

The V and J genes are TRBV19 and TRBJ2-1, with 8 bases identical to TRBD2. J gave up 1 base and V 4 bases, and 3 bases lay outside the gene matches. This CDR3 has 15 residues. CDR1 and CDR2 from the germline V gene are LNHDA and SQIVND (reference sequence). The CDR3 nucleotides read TGTGCCAGTAGTAGATCTAGCGGGTCCTACAATGAGCAGTTCTTC. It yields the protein CASSRSSGSYNEQFF.

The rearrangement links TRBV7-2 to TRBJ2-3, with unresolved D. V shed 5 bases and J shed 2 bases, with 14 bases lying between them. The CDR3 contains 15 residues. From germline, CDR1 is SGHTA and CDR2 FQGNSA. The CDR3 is CASSEDGRTTDTQYF. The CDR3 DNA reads TGTGCCAGCAGCGAAGATGGACGGACCACAGATACGCAGTATTTT.

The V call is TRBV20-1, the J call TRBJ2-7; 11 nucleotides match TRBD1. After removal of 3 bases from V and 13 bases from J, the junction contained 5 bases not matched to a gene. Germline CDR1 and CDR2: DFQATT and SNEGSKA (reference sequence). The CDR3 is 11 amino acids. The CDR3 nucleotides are TGCAGTGCTAGCTGGGACAGGGGGTATTACTTC. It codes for CSASWDRGYYF.

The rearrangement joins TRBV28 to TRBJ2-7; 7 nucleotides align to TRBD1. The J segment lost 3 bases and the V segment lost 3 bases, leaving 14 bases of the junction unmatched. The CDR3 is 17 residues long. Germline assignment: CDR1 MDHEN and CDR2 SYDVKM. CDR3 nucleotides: TGTGCCAGCAGTTTCTATCAGACAGGGCCAATGGTCTACGAGCAGTACTTC. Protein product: CASSFYQTGPMVYEQYF.

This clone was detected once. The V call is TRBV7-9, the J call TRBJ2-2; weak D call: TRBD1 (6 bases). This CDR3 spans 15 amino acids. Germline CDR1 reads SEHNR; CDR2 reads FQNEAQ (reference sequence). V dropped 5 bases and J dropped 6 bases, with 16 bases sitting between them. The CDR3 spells CASSPRGSGSGELFF. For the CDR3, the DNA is TGTGCCAGCAGCCCCAGGGGTAGTGGGTCCGGGGAGCTGTTTTTT. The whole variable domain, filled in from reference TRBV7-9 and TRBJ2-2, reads DTGVSQNPRHKITKRGQNVTFRCDPISEHNRLYWYRQTLGQGPEFLTYFQNEAQLEKSRLLSDRFSAERPKGSFSTLEIQRTEQGDSAMYLCASSPRGSGSGELFFGEGSRLTVL.

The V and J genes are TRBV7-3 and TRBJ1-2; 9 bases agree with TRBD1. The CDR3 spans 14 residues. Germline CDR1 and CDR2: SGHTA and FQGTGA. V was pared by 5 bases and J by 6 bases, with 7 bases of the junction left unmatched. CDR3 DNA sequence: TGTGCCAGCAGCCCGAACAGGGGGCTGGATGGCTACACCTTC. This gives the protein CASSPNRGLDGYTF.

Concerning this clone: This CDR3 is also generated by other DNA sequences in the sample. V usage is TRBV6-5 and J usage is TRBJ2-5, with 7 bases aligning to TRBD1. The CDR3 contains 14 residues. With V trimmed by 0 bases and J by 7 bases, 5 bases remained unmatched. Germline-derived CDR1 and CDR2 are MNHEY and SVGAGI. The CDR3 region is CASSYSRQGGTQYF. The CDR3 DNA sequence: TGTGCCAGCAGTTACTCGAGACAGGGCGGGACCCAGTACTTC.

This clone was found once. The DNA of the CDR3 is TGTGCCAGCTCACCAGCCTACGGACAGGGTTCTAACATTCAGTACTTC. Its protein is CASSPAYGQGSNIQYF. V gene TRBV18 combines with J gene TRBJ2-4, with 8 bases lining up with TRBD1. The germline CDR1 and CDR2 sequences are KGHSH and LQKENI. This CDR3 is 16 amino acids long. V lost 2 bases to trimming and J lost 7 bases; unmatched junction nucleotides: 10.

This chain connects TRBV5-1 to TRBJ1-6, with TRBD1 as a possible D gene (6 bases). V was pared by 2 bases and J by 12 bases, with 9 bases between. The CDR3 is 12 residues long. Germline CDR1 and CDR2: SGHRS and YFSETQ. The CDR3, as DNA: TGCGCCAGCAGCTTCGGAGGGGGACCCCTCCACTTT. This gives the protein CASSFGGGPLHF.

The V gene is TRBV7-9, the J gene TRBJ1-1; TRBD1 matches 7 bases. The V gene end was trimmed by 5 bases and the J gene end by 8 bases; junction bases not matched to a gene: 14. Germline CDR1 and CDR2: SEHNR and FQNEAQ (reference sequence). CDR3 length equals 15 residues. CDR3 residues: CASSTPKVDRTEAFF. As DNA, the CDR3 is TGTGCCAGCAGCACACCCAAAGTGGACAGGACGGAAGCTTTCTTT.

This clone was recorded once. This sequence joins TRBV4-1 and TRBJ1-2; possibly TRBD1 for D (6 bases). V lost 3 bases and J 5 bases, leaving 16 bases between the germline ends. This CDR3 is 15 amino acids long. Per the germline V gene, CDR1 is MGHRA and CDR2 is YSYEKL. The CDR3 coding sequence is TGCGCCAGCAGCCACGCCGGGACAAATTTGTATGGCTACACCTTC. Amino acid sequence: CASSHAGTNLYGYTF.

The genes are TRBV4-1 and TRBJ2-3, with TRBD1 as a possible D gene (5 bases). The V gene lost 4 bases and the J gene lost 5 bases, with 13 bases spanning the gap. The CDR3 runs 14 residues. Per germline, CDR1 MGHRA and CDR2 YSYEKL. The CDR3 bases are TGCGCCAGCAGCCCAGGGCTCATCCGAGATACGCAGTATTTT. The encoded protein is CASSPGLIRDTQYF.

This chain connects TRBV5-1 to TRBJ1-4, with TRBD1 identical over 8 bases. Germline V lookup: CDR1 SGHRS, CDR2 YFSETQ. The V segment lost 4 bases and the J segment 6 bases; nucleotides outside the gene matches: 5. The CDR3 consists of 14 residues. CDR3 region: CASSGQGPHEKLFF. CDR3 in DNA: TGCGCCAGCAGCGGACAGGGTCCGCATGAAAAACTGTTTTTT.

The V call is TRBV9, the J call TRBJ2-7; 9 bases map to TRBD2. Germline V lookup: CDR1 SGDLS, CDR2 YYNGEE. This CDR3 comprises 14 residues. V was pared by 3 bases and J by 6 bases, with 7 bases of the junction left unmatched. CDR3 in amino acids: CASSGRASGTEQYF. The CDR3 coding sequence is TGTGCCAGCAGCGGGAGGGCTAGCGGGACCGAGCAGTACTTC.

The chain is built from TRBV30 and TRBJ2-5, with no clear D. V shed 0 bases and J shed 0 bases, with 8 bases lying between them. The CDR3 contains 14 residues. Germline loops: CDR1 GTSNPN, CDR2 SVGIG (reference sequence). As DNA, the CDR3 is TGTGCCTGGAGTGTATTTGGCAACCAAGAGACCCAGTACTTC. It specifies CAWSVFGNQETQYF.

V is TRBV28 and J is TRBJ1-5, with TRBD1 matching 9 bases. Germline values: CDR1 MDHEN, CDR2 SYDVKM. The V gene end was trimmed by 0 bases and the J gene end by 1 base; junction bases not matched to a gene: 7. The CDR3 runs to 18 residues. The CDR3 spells CASSLWMTGGLSNQPQHF. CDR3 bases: TGTGCCAGCAGTTTATGGATGACAGGGGGGTTGAGCAATCAGCCCCAGCATTTT.

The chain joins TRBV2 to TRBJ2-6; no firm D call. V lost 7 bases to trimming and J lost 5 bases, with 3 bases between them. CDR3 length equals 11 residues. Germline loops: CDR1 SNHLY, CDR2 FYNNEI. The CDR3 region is CASNRANVLTF. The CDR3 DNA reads TGTGCCAGCAACAGGGCCAACGTCCTGACTTTC.

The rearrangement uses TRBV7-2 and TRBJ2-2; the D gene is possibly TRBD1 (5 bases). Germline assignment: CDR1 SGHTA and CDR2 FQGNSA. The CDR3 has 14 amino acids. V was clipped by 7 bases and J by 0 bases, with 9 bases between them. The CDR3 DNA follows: TGTGCCAGCATCCAGGGTTCGAACACCGGGGAGCTGTTTTTT. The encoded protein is CASIQGSNTGELFF.

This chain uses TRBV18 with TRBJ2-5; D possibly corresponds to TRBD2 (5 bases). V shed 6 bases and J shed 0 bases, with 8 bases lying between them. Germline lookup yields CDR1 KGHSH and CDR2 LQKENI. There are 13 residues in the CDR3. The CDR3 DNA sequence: TGTGCCAGCTCCGTGGACTACCAAGAGACCCAGTACTTC. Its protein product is CASSVDYQETQYF.

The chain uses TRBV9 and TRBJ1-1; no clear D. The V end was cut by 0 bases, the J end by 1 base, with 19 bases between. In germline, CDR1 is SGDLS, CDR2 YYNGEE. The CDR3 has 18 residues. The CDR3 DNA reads TGTGCCAGCAGCGTAGACCCTTCTCCGGTAAACCCGAACACTGAAGCTTTCTTT. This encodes CASSVDPSPVNPNTEAFF.

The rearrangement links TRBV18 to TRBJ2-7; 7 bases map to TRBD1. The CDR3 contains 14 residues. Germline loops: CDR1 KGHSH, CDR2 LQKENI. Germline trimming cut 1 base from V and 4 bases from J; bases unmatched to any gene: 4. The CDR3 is CASSPLRGLYEQYF. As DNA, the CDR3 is TGTGCCAGCTCACCACTTAGGGGGCTATACGAGCAGTACTTC.

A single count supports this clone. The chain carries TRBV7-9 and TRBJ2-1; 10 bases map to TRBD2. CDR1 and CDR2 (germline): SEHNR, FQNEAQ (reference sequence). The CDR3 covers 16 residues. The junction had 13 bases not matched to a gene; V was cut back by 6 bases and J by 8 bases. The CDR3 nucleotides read TGTGCCAGCAGATACGGACTAGCGGCTTCTCGGGATGAGCAGTTCTTC. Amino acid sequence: CASRYGLAASRDEQFF.

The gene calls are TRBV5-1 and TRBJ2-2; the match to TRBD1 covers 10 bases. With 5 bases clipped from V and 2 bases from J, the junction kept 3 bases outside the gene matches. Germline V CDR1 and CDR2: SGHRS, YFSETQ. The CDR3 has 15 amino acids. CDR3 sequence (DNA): TGCGCCAGCAGAGCGACAGGGGGCAACACCGGGGAGCTGTTTTTT. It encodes CASRATGGNTGELFF.

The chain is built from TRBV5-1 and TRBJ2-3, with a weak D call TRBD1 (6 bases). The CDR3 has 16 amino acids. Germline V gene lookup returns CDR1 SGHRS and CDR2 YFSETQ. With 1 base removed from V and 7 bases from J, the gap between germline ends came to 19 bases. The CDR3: CASSLNRDTLGYTQYF. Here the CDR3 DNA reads TGCGCCAGCAGCTTGAACCGGGACACCCTTGGATATACGCAGTATTTT.

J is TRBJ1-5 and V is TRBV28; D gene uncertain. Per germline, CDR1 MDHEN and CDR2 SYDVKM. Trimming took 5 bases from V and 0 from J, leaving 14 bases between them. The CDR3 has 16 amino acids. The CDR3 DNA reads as TGTGCCAGCAGTCCCCCCCCCGGATTTAGCAATCAGCCCCAGCATTTT. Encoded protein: CASSPPPGFSNQPQHF.